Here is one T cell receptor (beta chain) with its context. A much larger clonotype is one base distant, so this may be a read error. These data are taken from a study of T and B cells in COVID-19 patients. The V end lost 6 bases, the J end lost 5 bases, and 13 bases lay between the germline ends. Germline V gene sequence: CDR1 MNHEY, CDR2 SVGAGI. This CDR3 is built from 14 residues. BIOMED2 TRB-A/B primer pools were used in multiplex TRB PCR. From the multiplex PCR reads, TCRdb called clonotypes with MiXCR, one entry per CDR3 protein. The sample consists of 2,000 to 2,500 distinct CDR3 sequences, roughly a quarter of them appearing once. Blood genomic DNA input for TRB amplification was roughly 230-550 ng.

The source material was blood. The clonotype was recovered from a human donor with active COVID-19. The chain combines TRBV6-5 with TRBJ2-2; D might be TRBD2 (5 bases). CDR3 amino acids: CASRGPGETGELFF. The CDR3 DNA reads TGTGCCAGCAGGGGCCCCGGGGAAACCGGGGAGCTGTTTTTT.